The rows below give T cell receptor beta chains drawn from one sample of a study of blood T cell repertoires in COVID-19. Assay: immunoSEQ multiplex PCR; the TCRdb copy retains only in-frame clones and omits some. The table shows 250,000 to 350,000 clones, with 85% occurring only once. Sequenced sample: PBMCs or T cells enriched from blood (not recorded which). The receptors were sampled from a woman aged 50 to 60 who had recovered from COVID-19. Both conserved end residues are part of each CDR3. The order of the fields is clone size, J gene, V gene, CDR3 length, D gene, CDR3 DNA, CDR3 protein. D genes are given only for firm matches. Clone size is given for some rows only: seen once, a few or many times, or a class if the clone is expanded.

>.|TRBJ1-1|TRBV19|15|TRBD1
TGTGCCAGTAGTATAGGAAAACAGGGGCGGACTGAAGCTTTCTTT
CASSIGKQGRTEAFF
>.|TRBJ2-7|TRBV6-6|14|.
TGTGCCAGCAACCACGGGGGTTACACCTACGAGCAGTACTTC
CASNHGGYTYEQYF
>.|TRBJ2-7|TRBV6-2/TRBV6-3|15|TRBD2
TGTGCCAGCAACCCGAGAGGCGGGAGGAGGAACGAGCAGTACTTC
CASNPRGGRRNEQYF
>.|TRBJ2-7|TRBV7-8|18|.
TGTGCCAGCAGCTTTCGGAGCCCTCAGGGAGGTAGGCCCTACGAGCAGTACTTC
CASSFRSPQGGRPYEQYF
>.|TRBJ2-7|TRBV4-1|15|.
TGCGCCAGCAGCCAAGTAAACAGGAAGACCTACGAGCAGTACTTC
CASSQVNRKTYEQYF
>.|TRBJ2-7|TRBV30|15|.
TGTGCCTGGAGTGTAAATACAGGAGGGGCCTACGAGCAGTACTTC
CAWSVNTGGAYEQYF
>.|TRBJ1-6|TRBV7-3|14|.
TGTGCCAGCAGACTGGGCAGGGATAATTCACCCCTCCACTTT
CASRLGRDNSPLHF
>.|TRBJ1-4|TRBV2|16|.
TGTGCCAGCAGTGAAGCTGAGAGGGCCTATAATGAAAAACTGTTTTTT
CASSEAERAYNEKLFF
>.|TRBJ2-3|TRBV29-1|12|TRBD2
TGCAGCGTTGTGACTAGCGTTGATACGCAGTATTTT
CSVVTSVDTQYF
>once|TRBJ1-5|TRBV4-1|15|.
TGCGCCAGCAGCCAACAGGGTCTTGCAAATCAGCCCCAGCATTTT
CASSQQGLANQPQHF
>once|TRBJ1-1|TRBV14|16|.
TGTGCCAGCAGCCAAGAAAAGGGCAGGGCGAACACTGAAGCTTTCTTT
CASSQEKGRANTEAFF
>.|TRBJ2-1|TRBV19|14|.
TGTGCCAGTACCAAAAGGGGTCGCTGGGATGAGCAGTTCTTC
CASTKRGRWDEQFF
>.|TRBJ2-1|TRBV7-9|17|TRBD2
TGTGCCAGCAGCTTAGCCCAACCGGGGGGGCCGGGGAATGAGCAGTTCTTC
CASSLAQPGGPGNEQFF
>.|TRBJ1-1|TRBV7-2|13|.
TGTGCCAGCAGCTGGAGGACGGAGACTGAAGCTTTCTTT
CASSWRTETEAFF
>.|TRBJ1-3|TRBV7-9|15|.
TGTGCCAGCAGCTTCCGACAGACTTCTGGAAACACCATATATTTT
CASSFRQTSGNTIYF
>.|TRBJ1-1|TRBV2|15|.
TGTGCCAGCAGTGAAGGAAGGACAGCCTACACTGAAGCTTTCTTT
CASSEGRTAYTEAFF
>.|TRBJ1-1|TRBV7-8|14|.
TGTGCCAGCAGTAGCGATGCGGGGAACACTGAAGCTTTCTTT
CASSSDAGNTEAFF
>.|TRBJ2-2|TRBV21-1|15|.
TGTGCCAGCCGGCCCCAGGGCCCCGCCGCGAAGGAGCTGTTTTTT
CASRPQGPAAKELFF
>.|TRBJ2-3|TRBV7-2|13|.
TGTGCCAGCAGCTTAGATGGGGGGGATACGCAGTATTTT
CASSLDGGDTQYF
>once|TRBJ1-1|TRBV28|13|.
TGTGCCAGCAGTTTCCGTCTTATCACTGAAGCTTTCTTT
CASSFRLITEAFF
>.|TRBJ1-5|TRBV10-2|14|.
TGCGCCAGCAGTGAGTCGGGCAGCAATCAGCCCCAGCATTTT
CASSESGSNQPQHF
>.|TRBJ2-7|TRBV19|13|.
TGTGCCAGTAGTATCGGCTTCGGGTCCGAGCAGTACTTC
CASSIGFGSEQYF
>.|TRBJ2-2|TRBV7-2|15|.
TGTGCCAGCAGCTTAGTATTAGTATCGGCCGGGGAGCTGTTTTTT
CASSLVLVSAGELFF
>.|TRBJ2-7|TRBV18|13|.
TGTGCCAGCTCACCCGGACAGTCTTACGAGCAGTACTTC
CASSPGQSYEQYF
>.|TRBJ2-7|TRBV18|12|.
TGTGCCAGCTCACCGGGAGGCTCTGAGCAGTACTTC
CASSPGGSEQYF
>.|TRBJ2-7|TRBV5-6|15|.
TGTGCCAGCAGCCTGGGGGGCGGGAGCTCCTACGAGCAGTACTTC
CASSLGGGSSYEQYF
>.|TRBJ1-5|TRBV6-5|12|.
TGTGCCAGCAGAGCGAACAATCAGCCCCAGCATTTT
CASRANNQPQHF
>.|TRBJ2-3|TRBV7-9|17|.
TGTGCCAGCAGCCCAAGAACAGGGTCTGGGGGTACAGATACGCAGTATTTT
CASSPRTGSGGTDTQYF
>once|TRBJ1-2|TRBV6-5|12|.
TGTGCCAGCAGTTACTCAGGGGCTGGCTACACCTTC
CASSYSGAGYTF
>.|TRBJ2-1|TRBV5-4|15|TRBD1
TGTGCCAGCAGCCCACGGGACAGGAGGATCCATGAGCAGTTCTTC
CASSPRDRRIHEQFF
>.|TRBJ1-5|TRBV6-1|16|TRBD1
TGTGCCAGCAGTGAATTATCCGGGACAGTCGCTCAGCCCCAGCATTTT
CASSELSGTVAQPQHF
>.|TRBJ2-5|TRBV5-1|14|TRBD1
TGCGCCAGCAGCCAGATGGACAGGGAAGAGACCCAGTACTTC
CASSQMDREETQYF
>.|TRBJ2-1|TRBV13|14|TRBD1
TGTGCCAGCAGCTTCGACAGGGGGGCGAATGAGCAGTTCTTC
CASSFDRGANEQFF
>.|TRBJ1-4|TRBV7-9|15|TRBD1
TGTGCCAGCAGCTTAACAGGGGCGCTTATTGAAAAACTGTTTTTT
CASSLTGALIEKLFF
>medium-sized|TRBJ2-7|TRBV6-2/TRBV6-3|15|.
TGTGCCAGCAGTCCCGACAGTACCGGCTCCTACGAGCAGTACTTC
CASSPDSTGSYEQYF
>.|TRBJ1-1|TRBV20-1|11|.
TGCAGTGCTAGATCCATCACTGAAGCTTTCTTT
CSARSITEAFF
>.|TRBJ1-6|TRBV5-1|15|.
TGCGCCAGCAGCATGGACGGTACCACTAGTTCACCCCTCCACTTT
CASSMDGTTSSPLHF